The next 8 T cell receptor beta chains were all read from a single sample in a study of blood T cell repertoires in COVID-19. Assay used: immunoSEQ multiplex PCR; TCRdb lists only in-frame clones, some missing. The repertoire includes over 75,000 clones, almost 90% of them detected once, and 2.1% sits in the top ten. The sequenced sample consisted of peripheral blood. The origin of the receptors is a man aged 45 to 65 with COVID-19, enrolled during active disease.

The chain has TRBV10-1 and TRBJ2-3, with 9 bases matching TRBD1. The CDR3 contains 14 residues. V gave up 6 bases and J gave up 4 bases; unmatched junction bases: 5. Germline CDR1 and CDR2: WNHNN and SYGVQD (reference sequence). The CDR3 loop is CASRKGQGADTQYF. CDR3 bases: TGCGCCAGCAGAAAGGGACAGGGCGCAGATACGCAGTATTTT.

The chain has TRBV5-6 and TRBJ1-1; possibly TRBD1 for D (5 bases). Germline CDR1 SGHDT, CDR2 YYEEEE. The CDR3 length is 15 residues. V shed 4 bases and J shed 4 bases, with 17 bases lying between them. The CDR3 DNA reads as TGTGCCAGCAGCCCGGAGGGAGGAAGGGGCACTGAAGCTTTCTTT. It specifies CASSPEGGRGTEAFF.

This chain uses TRBV2 with TRBJ2-1, with a tentative D call TRBD2 (6 bases). This CDR3 spans 13 amino acids. Trimming cost V 6 bases and J 9 bases, with 15 bases left between them. Germline V gives CDR1 SNHLY, CDR2 FYNNEI. CDR3 in DNA: TGTGCCAGCAGCCCTTGGGAGGTGAGTGAGCAGTTCTTC. It yields the protein CASSPWEVSEQFF.

The chain uses TRBV4-2 and TRBJ1-6; D gene uncertain. The germline V and J ends were trimmed by 0 bases and 3 bases, with 9 bases remaining between them. The CDR3 loop spans 16 amino acids. In germline, CDR1 is LGHNA, CDR2 YNFKEQ. The CDR3 coding sequence is TGTGCCAGCAGCCAAGATTTGCACAGCTATAATTCACCCCTCCACTTT. As protein: CASSQDLHSYNSPLHF.

This rearrangement joins TRBV18 to TRBJ1-6; D is uncertain. The CDR3 sequence is 15 residues long. V gave up 0 bases and J gave up 5 bases, with 8 bases separating them. Looked up from germline, CDR1 is KGHSH and CDR2 is LQKENI. DNA of the CDR3: TGTGCCAGCTCACCACCGCGGGGTAATAATTCACCCCTCCACTTT. It is translated as CASSPPRGNNSPLHF.

The gene calls are TRBV24-1 and TRBJ2-1; perhaps TRBD1 as D (6 bases). Trimming took 2 bases from V and 1 from J, leaving 8 bases between them. Germline CDR1 KGHDR, CDR2 SFDVKD. The CDR3 is made up of 15 amino acids. The CDR3 spells CATSDWQGSYNEQFF. The CDR3 DNA is TGTGCCACCAGTGATTGGCAGGGGTCCTACAATGAGCAGTTCTTC.

The CDR3 nucleotides read TGTGCCAGCACCCTCGATTCAGGGTCGAGTAATGAAAAACTGTTTTTT. Amino acids: CASTLDSGSSNEKLFF. The rearrangement links TRBV2 to TRBJ1-4; D is possibly TRBD1 (5 bases). The germline V gene encodes CDR1 SNHLY and CDR2 FYNNEI. The CDR3 totals 16 residues. V shed 7 bases and J shed 4 bases, with 19 bases lying between them. The whole variable domain, filled in from reference TRBV2 and TRBJ1-4, reads EPEVTQTPSHQVTQMGQEVILRCVPISNHLYFYWYRQILGQKVEFLVSFYNNEISEKSEIFDDQFSVERPDGSNFTLKIRSTKLEDSAMYFCASTLDSGSSNEKLFFGSGTQLSVL.

This sequence joins TRBV7-2 and TRBJ1-4; 10 bases agree with TRBD1. Germline V gene data show CDR1 as SGHTA and CDR2 as FQGNSA. V lost 5 bases and J lost 8; bases outside the gene matches: 8. The CDR3 sequence is 15 residues long. As DNA, the CDR3 is TGTGCCAGCAGCGGGCCCGGGACAGGGGACGAAAAACTGTTTTTT. Its translation is CASSGPGTGDEKLFF.